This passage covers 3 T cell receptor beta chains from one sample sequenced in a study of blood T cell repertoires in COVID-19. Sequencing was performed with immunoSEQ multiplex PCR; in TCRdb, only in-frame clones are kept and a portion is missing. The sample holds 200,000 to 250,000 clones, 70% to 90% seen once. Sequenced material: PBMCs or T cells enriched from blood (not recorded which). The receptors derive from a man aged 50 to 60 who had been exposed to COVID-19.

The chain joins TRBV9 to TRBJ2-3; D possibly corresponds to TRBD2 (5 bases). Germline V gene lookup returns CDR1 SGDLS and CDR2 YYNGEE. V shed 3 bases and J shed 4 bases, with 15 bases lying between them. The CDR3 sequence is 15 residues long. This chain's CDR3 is CASSAPSGSPDTQYF. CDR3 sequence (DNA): TGTGCCAGCAGCGCTCCGTCGGGGTCCCCAGATACGCAGTATTTT.

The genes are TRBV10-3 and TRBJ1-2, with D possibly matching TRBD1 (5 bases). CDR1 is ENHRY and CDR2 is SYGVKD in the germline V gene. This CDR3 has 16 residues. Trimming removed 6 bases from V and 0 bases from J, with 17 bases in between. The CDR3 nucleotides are TGTGCCATCAGGGGCTTTGGGGGGGGAGCTAACTATGGCTACACCTTC. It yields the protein CAIRGFGGGANYGYTF.

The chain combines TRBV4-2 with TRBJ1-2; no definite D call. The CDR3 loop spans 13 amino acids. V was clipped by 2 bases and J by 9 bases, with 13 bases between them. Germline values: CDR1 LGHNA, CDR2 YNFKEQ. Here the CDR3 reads CASSQTRDTSYTF. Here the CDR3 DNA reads TGTGCCAGCAGCCAAACACGGGATACAAGCTACACCTTC.